This record looks at one TCR beta chain sequence and its context. This entry is derived from a study of blood T cell repertoires in COVID-19. The authors' processing: Estimation of nucleated cell counts was performed using reference gene primer amplification. Generated by immunoSEQ multiplex PCR, the TCRdb table keeps only in-frame clones and is missing some. The V and J calls and clone size are taken from that table; D and trimming were inferred from the DNA. The data hold about 400,000 clones, with roughly 91% observed a single time. CDR3 length equals 14 residues. Germline CDR1 and CDR2: MDHEN and SYDVKM. Trimming pared 5 bases from V and 1 base from J, leaving 10 bases between.

The receptor was isolated from a woman under 40 who had recovered from COVID-19. The sequenced material came from PBMCs or T cells enriched from blood (not recorded which). The chain links TRBV28 to TRBJ2-3; a weak D match, TRBD2 (5 bases). In DNA, the CDR3 is TGTGCCAGCAGTCGGGGTGGGGGCACAGATACGCAGTATTTT. Translated, it gives CASSRGGGTDTQYF.